This T cell receptor beta chain was profiled in a study of T cells after yellow fever vaccination. V lost 0 bases and J lost 0, with 8 bases in between. Germline V gives CDR1 DFQATT, CDR2 SNEGSKA (reference sequence). This CDR3 has 14 amino acids. Ten or more counts support this clonotype. Its antigen is still unknown. TCR cDNA was made by 5'RACE template switching, adding a universal primer site and UMIs. Each CDR3 protein is one row after TCRdb ran MiXCR on the 5' RACE reads. The table includes roughly 120,000 distinct CDR3 sequences, about 7.4% detected once. Regarding the study as a whole: The presence of abundant clonotypes contaminating from the bulk population was possible in FACS-sorted repertoires. Weaker, the secondary response peaked sooner, at day 5 versus 15.

This receptor was taken from a man in his late teens or twenties who received the YFV17D yellow fever vaccine. The sequencing used CD4+ T cells sorted from PBMCs, collected more than 8 days after the first yellow fever vaccination. The chain recombines TRBV20-1 with TRBJ2-5, with D possibly TRBD1 on 6 matching bases. CDR3 DNA: TGCAGTGCTAGAGACGGGACAAACCAAGAGACCCAGTACTTC. This sequence encodes CSARDGTNQETQYF.